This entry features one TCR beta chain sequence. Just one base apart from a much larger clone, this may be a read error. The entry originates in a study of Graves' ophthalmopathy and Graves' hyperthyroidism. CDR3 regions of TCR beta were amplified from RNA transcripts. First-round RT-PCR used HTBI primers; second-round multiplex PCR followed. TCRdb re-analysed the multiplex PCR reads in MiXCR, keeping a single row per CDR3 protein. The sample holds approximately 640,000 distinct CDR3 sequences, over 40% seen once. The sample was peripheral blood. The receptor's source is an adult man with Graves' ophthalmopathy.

The CDR3 sequence is CAISEGNSGANVLTF. As DNA, the CDR3 is TGTGCCATCAGTGAGGGCAACTCTGGGGCCAACGTCCTGACTTTC. This chain uses TRBV10-3 with TRBJ2-6; D unclear. The CDR3 is 15 residues long. The germline CDR1 and CDR2 sequences are ENHRY and SYGVKD. V lost 2 bases and J lost 0, with 5 bases in between.